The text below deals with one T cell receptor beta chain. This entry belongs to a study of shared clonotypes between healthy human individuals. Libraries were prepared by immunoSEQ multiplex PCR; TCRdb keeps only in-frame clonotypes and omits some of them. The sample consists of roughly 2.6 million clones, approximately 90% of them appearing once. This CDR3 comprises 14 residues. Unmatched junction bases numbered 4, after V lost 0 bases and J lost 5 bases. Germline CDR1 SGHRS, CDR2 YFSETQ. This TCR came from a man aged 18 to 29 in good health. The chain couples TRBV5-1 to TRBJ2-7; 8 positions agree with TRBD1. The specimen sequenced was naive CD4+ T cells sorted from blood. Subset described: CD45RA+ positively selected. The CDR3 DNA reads TGCGCCAGCAGCTTGGACAGGGGGTTGAACGAGCAGTACTTC. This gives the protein CASSLDRGLNEQYF.